The clone carrying this T cell receptor (beta chain) was seen many times. The target antigen is unknown. Sequence at one end of the junction differs from germline and may be a read error. These data are taken from a study of CD8+CD57+ T cells in acquired aplastic anemia. Study information: Sorted CD4+ and CD8+ cells yielded roughly 3.4 ug of DNA on average. Study-wide findings and caveats: Comparison of patients with controls identified roughly 30 shared CD8+ CDR3 sequences. Controls and patients did not differ significantly in CD8+ Simpson's diversity.

The CDR3 runs to 13 residues. The germline V gene has CDR1 SSHAT and CDR2 FNYEAQ (reference sequence). Investigators profiled TCR beta VDJ and CDR3 from genomic DNA template. TCRdb re-called the reads through MiXCR, storing one row per CDR3 protein. This sample has a few hundred thousand distinct CDR3 sequences, with approximately 57% found just once. Sequences were obtained from sorted CD4+, CD8+, or CD8+CD57+ T cells (not recorded which) from PBMCs. This TCR came from a human donor with severe aplastic anemia or a healthy control (not recorded which). This chain connects TRBV7-7 to TRBJ1-5; no clear D. The CDR3 is CASSLAVNQPQHF. CDR3 nucleotide sequence: TGTGCTAGCAGCTTAGCGGTCAATCAGCCCCAGCATTTT.